This TCR beta chain was recovered during a study of T cell changes during pregnancy in multiple sclerosis. The table came from immunoSEQ multiplex PCR; TCRdb's copy has only in-frame clones and leaves some out. The sample contains about 14,000 clones, 93% of which appear only once. The sample in question was peripheral blood, obtained in the second trimester of pregnancy. This sequence was found in a female donor in good health, enrolled as a control in a pregnancy study.

The CDR3: CASSLVGTLSYEQYF. CDR3 nucleotides: TGTGCCAGCAGCTTAGTGGGGACTCTCTCCTACGAGCAGTACTTC. The J gene is TRBJ2-7, the V gene TRBV7-9, with D perhaps TRBD2 (6 bases). Germline V lookup: CDR1 SEHNR, CDR2 FQNEAQ (reference sequence). This CDR3 has 15 amino acids. The V gene lost 1 base and the J gene lost 0 bases, with 10 bases spanning the gap. Supplemented by reference TRBV7-9 and TRBJ2-7, the full variable domain reads DTGVSQNPRHKITKRGQNVTFRCDPISEHNRLYWYRQTLGQGPEFLTYFQNEAQLEKSRLLSDRFSAERPKGSFSTLEIQRTEQGDSAMYLCASSLVGTLSYEQYFGPGTRLTVT.